This T cell receptor beta chain emerged from a study of CD8+CD57+ T cells in acquired aplastic anemia. On the study more broadly: Isolated CD4+ and CD8+ cells, once sorted, yielded DNA averaging roughly 3 ug.

A word on this clonotype: A clone one base away is much larger, so this may be a read error.

Genomic DNA served as template for TCR beta VDJ and CDR3 profiling. A single record per CDR3 protein comes from TCRdb applying MiXCR to the reads. The repertoire holds 200,000 to 250,000 distinct CDR3 sequences, with 40% to 60% as singletons. By flow cytometry, patients selected for sequencing had shown an expansion of CD8+CD57+ cells. There were no patients without severe acquired aplastic anemia. Germline CDR1 is MGHRA and CDR2 is YSYEKL. The CDR3 runs 14 residues. Sequenced sample: sorted CD4+, CD8+, or CD8+CD57+ T cells (not recorded which) from PBMCs. The V call is TRBV4-1, the J call TRBJ2-1; D gene unclear. This sequence was found in a human donor with aplastic anemia. For the CDR3, the DNA is TGCGCCTGCAGCCAAGACCCCTCCTACAATGAGCAGTTCTTC. It translates to CACSQDPSYNEQFF.